The 24 T cell receptor beta chains in this list originate from one sample, sequenced in a study of CD8+ T cells in alopecia areata. RNA was isolated and reverse transcribed to cDNA, the sequencing template. Generated by immunoSEQ multiplex PCR, the TCRdb table keeps only in-frame clones and is missing some. The sample holds roughly 180,000 clones, about 53% seen once. Treatment defined: oral pan-JAK inhibitor, 5-10 mg twice daily. The sequencing here drew on CD8+ T cells sorted from blood, taken at week 24, from a patient treated with tofacitinib. The receptors derive from a human donor with alopecia areata.

This chain connects TRBV7-3 to TRBJ2-5, with D perhaps matching TRBD2 (6 bases). Germline CDR1 SGHTA, CDR2 FQGTGA. V was pared by 1 base and J by 0 bases, with 9 bases between. This CDR3 region has 15 residues. In DNA form, the CDR3 reads TGTGCCAGCAGCTTAAATGGGGGGAACCAAGAGACCCAGTACTTC. Translating it yields CASSLNGGNQETQYF.

The genes are TRBV4-1 and TRBJ2-1; the D gene is possibly TRBD2 (6 bases). CDR3 size: 15 residues. Germline-derived CDR1 and CDR2 are MGHRA and YSYEKL. V was pared by 3 bases and J by 6 bases, with 15 bases between. CDR3 DNA: TGCGCCAGCAGCCAGGACGGGGCGGGGACCAATGAGCAGTTCTTC. Its translation: CASSQDGAGTNEQFF.

Only a few counts were recorded for this clone. The V gene is TRBV30, the J gene TRBJ1-1, with TRBD1 as a possible D gene (6 bases). V dropped 3 bases and J dropped 1 base, with 12 bases sitting between them. Germline V gene data show CDR1 as GTSNPN and CDR2 as SVGIG (reference sequence). The CDR3 has 14 residues. In DNA, the CDR3 is TGTGCCTGGAGCCCCAGGGGAGCGAACACTGAAGCTTTCTTT. Translating gives CAWSPRGANTEAFF. Full variable domain (rest looked up from reference TRBV30 and TRBJ1-1): SQTIHQWPATLVQPVGSPLSLECTVEGTSNPNLYWYRQAAGRGLQLLFYSVGIGQISSEVPQNLSASRPQDRQFILSSKKLLLSDSGFYLCAWSPRGANTEAFFGQGTRLTVV.

In nucleotides, the CDR3 is TGCAGCGTTCTTTCACCCAGGACAGACAATGAGCAGTTCTTC. Protein: CSVLSPRTDNEQFF. This sequence joins TRBV29-1 and TRBJ2-1; tentatively, D is TRBD1 (6 bases). The CDR3 extends over 14 amino acids. Germline assignment: CDR1 SQVTM and CDR2 ANQGSEA. V was shortened by 5 bases and J by 5 bases, with 16 bases between the two germline ends.

This chain joins TRBV9 and TRBJ1-2; D uncertain. CDR1 and CDR2 from the germline V gene are SGDLS and YYNGEE. This CDR3 is 13 amino acids long. V dropped 0 bases and J dropped 2 bases, with 5 bases sitting between them. CDR3: CASSVARNYGYTF. The DNA of the CDR3 is TGTGCCAGCAGCGTAGCCCGAAACTATGGCTACACCTTC.

This clone occurred a few times. V is TRBV7-9 and J is TRBJ1-5, with D possibly being TRBD1 (6 bases). Germline V CDR1 and CDR2: SEHNR, FQNEAQ (reference sequence). This CDR3 comprises 14 residues. The V end was cut by 7 bases, the J end by 2 bases, with 12 bases between. CDR3 region: CASMEGGRNQPQHF. DNA of the CDR3: TGTGCCAGCATGGAGGGGGGTCGCAATCAGCCCCAGCATTTT.

The rearrangement joins TRBV7-8 to TRBJ2-1; 8 bases are a match to TRBD1. This CDR3 contains 14 residues. Per germline, CDR1 SGHVS and CDR2 FQNEAQ. The V gene end was trimmed by 5 bases and the J gene end by 6 bases; junction bases not matched to a gene: 6. The CDR3 sequence: CASSHRTGLNEQFF. CDR3 nucleotides: TGTGCCAGCAGCCATAGGACAGGGCTCAATGAGCAGTTCTTC. The full variable domain, its missing parts supplied by reference TRBV7-8 and TRBJ2-1, is GAGVSQSPRYKVAKRGQDVALRCDPISGHVSLFWYQQALGQGPEFLTYFQNEAQLDKSGLPSDRFFAERPEGSVSTLKIQRTQQEDSAVYLCASSHRTGLNEQFFGPGTRLTVL.

V gene TRBV27 combines with J gene TRBJ1-6; D is unresolved. The V and J ends lost 1 base and 0 bases respectively, with 13 bases between them. CDR3 size: 18 residues. Germline-derived CDR1 and CDR2 are MNHEY and SMNVEV (reference sequence). This CDR3 reads CASSLYIGKSSYNSPLHF. The CDR3 nucleotides read TGTGCCAGCAGTTTATATATTGGGAAAAGCTCCTATAATTCACCCCTCCACTTT.

In this sample, this clone turned up a few times. The chain employs TRBV30 and TRBJ1-1; a possible D gene is TRBD1 (5 bases). The CDR3 is 14 amino acids. The germline V gene has CDR1 GTSNPN and CDR2 SVGIG (reference sequence). Trimming stripped 0 bases from V and 5 bases from J, with 13 bases between. The CDR3 sequence is CAWSVGAWDTEAFF. The CDR3 coding sequence is TGTGCCTGGAGTGTCGGGGCATGGGATACTGAAGCTTTCTTT.

This clone was counted only a few times. This chain uses TRBV15 with TRBJ2-3; D possibly corresponds to TRBD1 (5 bases). The CDR3 is 16 amino acids. Germline values: CDR1 LNHNV, CDR2 YYDKDF (reference sequence). V lost 0 bases to trimming and J lost 3 bases, with 13 bases between them. CDR3 region: CATSREADRTTDTQYF. The CDR3 DNA follows: TGTGCCACCAGCAGAGAAGCCGACAGAACTACAGATACGCAGTATTTT. Combining the CDR3 with reference TRBV15 and TRBJ2-3 gives the whole variable domain DAMVIQNPRYQVTQFGKPVTLSCSQTLNHNVMYWYQQKSSQAPKLLFHYYDKDFNNEADTPDNFQSRRPNTSFCFLDIRSPGLGDTAMYLCATSREADRTTDTQYFGPGTRLTVL.

This clone came up a few times. The V call is TRBV29-1, the J call TRBJ2-7, with TRBD2 matching over 10 bases. V shed 5 bases, J shed 0 bases, and the junction held 10 bases outside the gene matches. From germline, CDR1 is SQVTM and CDR2 ANQGSEA. There are 16 residues in the CDR3. The CDR3: CSVRSGTSESSYEQYF. CDR3 in DNA: TGCAGCGTTAGATCCGGGACTAGCGAAAGCTCCTACGAGCAGTACTTC.

The chain has TRBV29-1 and TRBJ2-2, with a possible D match to TRBD2 (7 bases). Trimming took 6 bases from V and 8 from J, leaving 13 bases between them. Germline lookup yields CDR1 SQVTM and CDR2 ANQGSEA. This CDR3 region has 12 residues. In DNA form, the CDR3 reads TGCAGCGTGGGAGGGGGTGCAGGGGAGCTGTTTTTT. The encoded protein is CSVGGGAGELFF.

V gene TRBV7-6 combines with J gene TRBJ2-1; tentative D call: TRBD1 (6 bases). V lost 1 base and J lost 5, with 9 bases in between. Germline CDR1 reads SGHVS; CDR2 reads FNYEAQ. CDR3 length equals 14 residues. Here the CDR3 DNA reads TGTGCCAGCAGCTTAGACAGGGTACACAATGAGCAGTTCTTC. Translating gives CASSLDRVHNEQFF.

This clone has a handful of counts. The rearrangement uses TRBV25-1 and TRBJ2-1, with D maybe TRBD2 (7 bases). The germline V gene has CDR1 MGHDK and CDR2 SYGVNS. The V gene lost 4 bases and the J gene lost 9 bases, with 13 bases spanning the gap. The CDR3 is 13 residues long. Written as DNA, the CDR3 is TGTGCCAGCAGTGTGGGGGGGCTCGGTGAGCAGTTCTTC. This encodes CASSVGGLGEQFF.

Only a few counts were recorded for this clone. The chain employs TRBV7-9 and TRBJ1-5; D not certain. This CDR3 is built from 12 residues. Looked up from germline, CDR1 is SEHNR and CDR2 is FQNEAQ (reference sequence). The V end was cut by 4 bases, the J end by 2 bases, with 3 bases between. The CDR3 DNA sequence: TGTGCCAGCAGCTCCGGCAATCAGCCCCAGCATTTT. Translating gives CASSSGNQPQHF.

The V gene is TRBV5-6, the J gene TRBJ2-3, with 8 bases matching TRBD1. The germline gives CDR1 SGHDT, CDR2 YYEEEE. The CDR3 loop spans 16 amino acids. The V and J ends lost 2 bases and 2 bases, in that order; junction bases with no gene match: 7. CDR3: CASSFPRTGYTDTQYF. CDR3 coding DNA: TGTGCCAGCAGCTTCCCTCGGACAGGGTACACAGATACGCAGTATTTT.

Only a few counts were recorded for this clone. Additional DNA sequences in this sample encode the identical CDR3. This chain connects TRBV27 to TRBJ1-1; no clear D. This CDR3 spans 13 amino acids. Deletions cut 2 bases from V and 1 base from J, with 5 bases between. Germline CDR1 and CDR2: MNHEY and SMNVEV (reference sequence). The CDR3 bases are TGTGCCAGCAGTTTAGGAGAGAACACTGAAGCTTTCTTT. This encodes CASSLGENTEAFF.

There are a few counts of this clone. V usage is TRBV5-1 and J usage is TRBJ2-7; 7 positions agree with TRBD1. CDR3 size: 13 residues. CDR1 is SGHRS and CDR2 is YFSETQ in the germline V gene. V was clipped by 1 base and J by 5 bases; unmatched bases: 3. The CDR3 bases are TGCGCCAGCAGCTTGACAGGGGCCGACGAGCAGTACTTC. It codes for CASSLTGADEQYF.

This clone was recorded once. The J gene is TRBJ2-3, the V gene TRBV7-3, with TRBD2 matching 8 bases. This CDR3 spans 14 amino acids. The germline CDR1 and CDR2 sequences are SGHTA and FQGTGA. Trimming removed 5 bases from V and 0 bases from J; junction bases left unmatched: 1. The chain's CDR3 is CASSIAGSTDTQYF. CDR3 sequence (DNA): TGTGCCAGCAGCATAGCGGGGAGCACAGATACGCAGTATTTT. Together with reference TRBV7-3 and TRBJ2-3, the CDR3 gives the full variable domain: GAGVSQTPSNKVTEKGKYVELRCDPISGHTALYWYRQSLGQGPEFLIYFQGTGAADDSGLPNDRFFAVRPEGSVSTLKIQRTERGDSAVYLCASSIAGSTDTQYFGPGTRLTVL.

This chain joins TRBV13 and TRBJ2-7; 7 nucleotides agree with TRBD1. In germline, CDR1 is PRHDT, CDR2 FYEKMQ (reference sequence). CDR3 length equals 14 residues. V was pared by 5 bases and J by 5 bases, with 9 bases of the junction left unmatched. Written as DNA, the CDR3 is TGTGCCAGCAGCGCCCGTGTAGGGGGCGACGAGCAGTACTTC. It is translated as CASSARVGGDEQYF.

The genes are TRBV2 and TRBJ2-5, with 12 positions matching TRBD2. J gave up 3 bases and V 6 bases, and 5 bases lay outside the gene matches. In germline, CDR1 is SNHLY, CDR2 FYNNEI. The CDR3 has 15 amino acids. CDR3 sequence: CASRASGGVKETQYF. The CDR3, as DNA: TGTGCCAGCAGGGCTAGCGGGGGGGTAAAAGAGACCCAGTACTTC.

The CDR3 region is CAWSDNTGNTIYF. The CDR3 DNA is TGTGCCTGGAGTGACAATACAGGAAACACCATATATTTT. V usage is TRBV30 and J usage is TRBJ1-3; D gene unclear. The germline V and J ends were trimmed by 1 base and 4 bases, with 8 bases remaining between them. CDR3 length: 13 amino acids. The V gene's germline CDR1 is GTSNPN and CDR2 SVGIG (reference sequence). Combining the CDR3 with reference TRBV30 and TRBJ1-3 gives the whole variable domain SQTIHQWPATLVQPVGSPLSLECTVEGTSNPNLYWYRQAAGRGLQLLFYSVGIGQISSEVPQNLSASRPQDRQFILSSKKLLLSDSGFYLCAWSDNTGNTIYFGEGSWLTVV.

The V and J genes are TRBV29-1 and TRBJ2-6; D call uncertain. This CDR3 has 14 amino acids. From germline, CDR1 is SQVTM and CDR2 ANQGSEA. Trimming shortened V by 1 base and J by 1 base, and 5 bases separated the two germline ends. The CDR3 DNA reads TGCAGCGTTGAAGGAGGATCTGGGGCCAACGTCCTGACTTTC. Its protein product is CSVEGGSGANVLTF.

The CDR3 DNA is TGTGCCTGGAGTGTCGGACTTACAAACAATGAGCAGTTCTTC. Its protein product is CAWSVGLTNNEQFF. The chain carries TRBV30 and TRBJ2-1; possibly TRBD2 for D (5 bases). This CDR3 has 14 amino acids. V was cut by 0 bases and J by 5 bases, with 11 bases left in between. From germline, CDR1 is GTSNPN and CDR2 SVGIG (reference sequence).